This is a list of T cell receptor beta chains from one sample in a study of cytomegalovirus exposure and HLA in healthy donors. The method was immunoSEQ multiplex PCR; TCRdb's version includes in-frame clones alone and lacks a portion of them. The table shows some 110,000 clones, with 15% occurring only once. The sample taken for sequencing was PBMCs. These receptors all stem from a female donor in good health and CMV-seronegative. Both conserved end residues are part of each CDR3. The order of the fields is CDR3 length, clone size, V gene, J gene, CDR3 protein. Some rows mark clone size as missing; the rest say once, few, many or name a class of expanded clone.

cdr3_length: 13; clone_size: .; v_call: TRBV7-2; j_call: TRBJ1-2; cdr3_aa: CASSPTASYGYTF
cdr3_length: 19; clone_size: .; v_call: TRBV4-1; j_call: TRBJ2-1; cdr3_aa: CASSHGTSGRRGVGNEQFF
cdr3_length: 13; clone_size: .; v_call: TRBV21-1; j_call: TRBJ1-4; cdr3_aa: CASRGQSNEKLFF
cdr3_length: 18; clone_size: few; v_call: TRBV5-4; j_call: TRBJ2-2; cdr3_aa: CASSAGLAGNPNTGELFF
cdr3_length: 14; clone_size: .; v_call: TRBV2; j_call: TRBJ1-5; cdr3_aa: CASTMETAGQPQHF
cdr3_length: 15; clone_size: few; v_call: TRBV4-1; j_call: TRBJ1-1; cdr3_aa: CASSLWNSGNTEAFF
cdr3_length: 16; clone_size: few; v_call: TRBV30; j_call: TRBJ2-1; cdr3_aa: CAWRPAGGLLGDEQFF
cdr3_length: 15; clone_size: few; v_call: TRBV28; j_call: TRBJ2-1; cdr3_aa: CASRPRTGSVDEQFF
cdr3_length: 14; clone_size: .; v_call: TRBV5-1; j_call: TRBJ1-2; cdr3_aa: CASSPRDRDYGYTF
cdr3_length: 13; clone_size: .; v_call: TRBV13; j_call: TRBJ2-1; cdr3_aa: CASPGGAVNEQFF
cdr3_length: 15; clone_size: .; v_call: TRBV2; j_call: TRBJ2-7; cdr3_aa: CASSEDAGMRTEQYF
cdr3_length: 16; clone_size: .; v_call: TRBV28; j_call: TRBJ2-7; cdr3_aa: CASSSSLAGGRYEQYF
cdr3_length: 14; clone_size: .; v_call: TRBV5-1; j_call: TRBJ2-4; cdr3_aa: CASSRPGGVDIQYF
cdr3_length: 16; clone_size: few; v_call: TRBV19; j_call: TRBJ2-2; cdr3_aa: CASSNPPGVSSGELFF
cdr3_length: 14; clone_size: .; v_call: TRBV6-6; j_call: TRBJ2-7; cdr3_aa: CASSFPAGGYEQYF
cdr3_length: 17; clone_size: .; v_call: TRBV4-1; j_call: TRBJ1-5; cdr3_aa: CASSQGVPGTENQPQHF
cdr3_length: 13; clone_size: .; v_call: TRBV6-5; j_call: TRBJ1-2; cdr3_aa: CASSYSRGAGYTF
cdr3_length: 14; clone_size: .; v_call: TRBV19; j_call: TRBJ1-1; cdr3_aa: CASSIRVGNTEAFF
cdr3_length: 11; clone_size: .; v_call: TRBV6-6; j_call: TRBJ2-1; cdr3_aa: CASSLGQVDVF
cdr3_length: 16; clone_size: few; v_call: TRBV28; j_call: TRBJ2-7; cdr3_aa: CASSSIRDRGNYEQYF
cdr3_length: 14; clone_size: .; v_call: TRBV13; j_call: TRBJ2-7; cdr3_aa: CASSLRALVYEQYF
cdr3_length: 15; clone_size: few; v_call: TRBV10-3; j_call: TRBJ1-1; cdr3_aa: CAISEPGQGETEAFF
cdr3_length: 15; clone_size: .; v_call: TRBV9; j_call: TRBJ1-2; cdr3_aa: CASSAQGSGFYGYTF
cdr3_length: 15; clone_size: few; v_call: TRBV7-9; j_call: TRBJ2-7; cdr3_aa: CASSPPSGSSYEQYF
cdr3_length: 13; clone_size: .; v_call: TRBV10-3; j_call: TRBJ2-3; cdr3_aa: CAISVPGTDTQYF
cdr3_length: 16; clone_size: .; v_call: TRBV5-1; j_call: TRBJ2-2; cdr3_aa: CASRQTGTGNTGELFF
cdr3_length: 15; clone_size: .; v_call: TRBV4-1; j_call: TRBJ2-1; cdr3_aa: CASSPFSGTLNEQFF
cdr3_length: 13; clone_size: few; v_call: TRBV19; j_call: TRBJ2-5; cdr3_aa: CASIGGSSETQYF
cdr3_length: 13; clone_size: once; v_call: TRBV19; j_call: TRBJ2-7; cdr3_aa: CASSIPGYAEQYF
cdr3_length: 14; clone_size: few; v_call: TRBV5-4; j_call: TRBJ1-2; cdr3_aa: CASSHPDKNYGYTF
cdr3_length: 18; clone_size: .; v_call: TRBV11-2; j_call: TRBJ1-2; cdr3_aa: CASSLSGTGDPLTEGYTF
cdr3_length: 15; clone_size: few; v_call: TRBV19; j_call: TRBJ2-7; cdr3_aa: CASRPGTGLSYEQYF
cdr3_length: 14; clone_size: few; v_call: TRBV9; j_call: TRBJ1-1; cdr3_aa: CASSVEAGNTEAFF
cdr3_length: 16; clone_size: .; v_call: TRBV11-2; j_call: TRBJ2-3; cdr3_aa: CASSLRLAEITDTQYF
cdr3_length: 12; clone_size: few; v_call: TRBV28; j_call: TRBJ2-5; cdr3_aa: CASSVVSETQYF
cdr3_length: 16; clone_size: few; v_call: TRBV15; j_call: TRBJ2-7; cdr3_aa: CATSTGLAVESYEQYF
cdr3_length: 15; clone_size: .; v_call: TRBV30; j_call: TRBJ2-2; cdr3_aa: CAWSVGRAGLGELFF
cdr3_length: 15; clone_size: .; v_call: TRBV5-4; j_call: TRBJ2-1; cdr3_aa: CASSQTSGSYNEQFF
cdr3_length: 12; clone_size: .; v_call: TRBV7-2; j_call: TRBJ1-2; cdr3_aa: CASSQRNYGYTF
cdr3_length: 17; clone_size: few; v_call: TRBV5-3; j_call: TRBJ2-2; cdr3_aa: CARPNRGRGERDGELFF
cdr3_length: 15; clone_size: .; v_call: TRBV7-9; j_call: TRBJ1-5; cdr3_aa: CASSLTGTNNQPQHF
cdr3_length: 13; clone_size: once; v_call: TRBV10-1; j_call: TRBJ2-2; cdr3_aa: CASSGGGSGELFF
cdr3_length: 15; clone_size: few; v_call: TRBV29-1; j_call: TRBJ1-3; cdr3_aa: CSVQTGAGSGNTIYF
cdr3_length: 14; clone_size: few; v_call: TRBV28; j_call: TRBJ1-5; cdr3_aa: CASSLALGGQPQHF
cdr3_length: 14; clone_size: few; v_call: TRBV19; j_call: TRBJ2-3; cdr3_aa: CASRPGLASDTQYF
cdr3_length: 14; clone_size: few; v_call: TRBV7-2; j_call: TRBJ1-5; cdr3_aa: CASSLAPGSQPQHF
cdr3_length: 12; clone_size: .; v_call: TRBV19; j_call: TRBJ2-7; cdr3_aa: CASSSGLYEQYF
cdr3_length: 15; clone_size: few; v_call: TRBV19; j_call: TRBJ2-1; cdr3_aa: CASRNSGRLHNEQFF
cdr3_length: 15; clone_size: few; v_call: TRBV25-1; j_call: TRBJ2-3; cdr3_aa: CASRTGAGSTDTQYF
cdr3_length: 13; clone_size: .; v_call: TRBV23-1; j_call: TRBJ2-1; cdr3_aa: CAGSTRDYNEQFF
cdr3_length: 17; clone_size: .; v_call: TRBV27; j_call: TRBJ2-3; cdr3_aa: CASSLGTSGGSTDLQYF
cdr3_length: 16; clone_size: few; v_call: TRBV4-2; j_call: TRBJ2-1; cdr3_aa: CASSQVRLNGYNEQFF
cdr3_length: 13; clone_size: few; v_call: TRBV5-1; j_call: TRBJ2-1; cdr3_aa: CASSKTGGNEQFF